These T cell receptor beta chains were read from a single sample in a study of T cell responses to AZD1222 COVID-19 vaccine. TCRdb keeps only in-frame clones here, not all; method: immunoSEQ multiplex PCR. This sample has 80,000 or so clones, with about 83% found just once. The sample in question was peripheral blood, obtained 28 days after the second dose of the MenACWY control vaccine. Every receptor here comes from an adult who received the MenACWY meningococcal vaccine as a control. The CDR3 runs from the conserved cysteine through the conserved F or W. D genes are given only for firm matches. Size is omitted from some rows. Given values are once, few, many or a class for expanded clones.

clone size,D gene,V gene,J gene,CDR3 protein,CDR3 DNA
-,-,TRBV5-6,TRBJ1-6,CASSLTGFNSPLHF,TGTGCCAGCAGCTTGACAGGGTTTAATTCACCCCTCCACTTT
-,-,TRBV9,TRBJ2-3,CASNPTGGADTQYF,TGTGCCAGCAACCCCACGGGGGGCGCAGATACGCAGTATTTT
few,-,TRBV5-4,TRBJ2-7,CASSVQGPGDYEQYF,TGTGCCAGCAGCGTCCAAGGTCCAGGGGACTACGAGCAGTACTTC
-,-,TRBV14,TRBJ2-7,CASSQEPTQQYF,TGTGCCAGCAGCCAAGAACCCACCCAGCAGTACTTC
-,TRBD2,TRBV28,TRBJ2-1,CASHPRLVGGGNEQFF,TGTGCCAGCCACCCTCGACTAGTGGGGGGGGGCAATGAGCAGTTCTTC
-,-,TRBV5-1,TRBJ2-5,CASSPSGGAATQYF,TGCGCCAGCAGCCCCTCGGGCGGGGCTGCAACCCAGTACTTC
-,-,TRBV19,TRBJ1-5,CASSEEGRNQPQHF,TGTGCCAGTAGTGAAGAGGGGAGAAATCAGCCCCAGCATTTT
-,TRBD2,TRBV4-1,TRBJ2-1,CASSPEPGLAGGVEQFF,TGCGCCAGCAGCCCAGAGCCCGGACTAGCGGGGGGAGTTGAGCAGTTCTTC
once,-,TRBV30,TRBJ2-2,CAWSVRAPGSGELFF,TGTGCCTGGAGTGTACGGGCTCCTGGGTCCGGGGAGCTGTTTTTT
-,-,TRBV30,TRBJ2-2,CAWSPTGNTGELFF,TGTGCCTGGAGCCCGACAGGGAACACCGGGGAGCTGTTTTTT
few,TRBD2,TRBV28,TRBJ2-2,CASSLWELAGGPGELFF,TGTGCCAGCAGTTTATGGGAACTAGCGGGAGGTCCCGGGGAGCTGTTTTTT
-,TRBD1,TRBV6-5,TRBJ1-6,CASRSGQNNSPLHF,TGTGCCAGCAGATCGGGACAGAATAATTCACCCCTCCACTTT
-,-,TRBV2,TRBJ2-1,CASSEGTGTYNEQFF,TGTGCCAGCAGTGAAGGGACCGGGACCTACAATGAGCAGTTCTTC
-,-,TRBV6-1,TRBJ1-2,CASSEAVGANGYTF,TGTGCCAGCAGTGAAGCGGTGGGGGCAAATGGCTACACCTTC
-,-,TRBV29-1,TRBJ1-1,CSVADTPTEEAFF,TGCAGCGTTGCCGACACCCCTACCGAAGAAGCTTTCTTT
-,TRBD1,TRBV10-1,TRBJ1-3,CASSGAGGATGNTIYF,TGCGCCAGCAGTGGGGCAGGGGGAGCCACAGGAAACACCATATATTTT
-,-,TRBV3-1/TRBV3-2,TRBJ2-7,CASSHGQSYEQYF,TGTGCCAGCAGCCACGGACAGTCCTACGAGCAGTACTTC
-,-,TRBV29-1,TRBJ2-1,CSVALRERINEQFF,TGCAGCGTTGCCTTGAGGGAGAGGATCAATGAGCAGTTCTTC
-,-,TRBV6-2/TRBV6-3,TRBJ1-2,CASSYSDYGYTF,TGTGCCAGCAGTTACTCAGACTATGGCTACACCTTC
once,-,TRBV3-1/TRBV3-2,TRBJ1-2,CASSQAAGPGGYTF,TGTGCCAGCAGCCAAGCAGCAGGTCCGGGAGGCTACACCTTC
once,TRBD1,TRBV4-1,TRBJ2-1,CASSQTGTGGEGEQFF,TGCGCCAGCAGCCAGACCGGGACAGGGGGAGAGGGTGAGCAGTTCTTC
-,-,TRBV14,TRBJ2-5,CASGLGETQYF,TGTGCCAGCGGCTTGGGTGAGACCCAGTACTTC
many,-,TRBV7-2,TRBJ2-3,CASSFEGVTDTQYF,TGTGCCAGCAGCTTCGAGGGAGTCACAGATACGCAGTATTTT
-,-,TRBV28,TRBJ1-5,CASSFPVNQPQHF,TGTGCCAGCAGTTTTCCCGTCAATCAGCCCCAGCATTTT
once,-,TRBV5-5,TRBJ2-7,CASSLDFNEQYF,TGTGCCAGCAGCTTGGATTTCAACGAGCAGTACTTC
-,TRBD2,TRBV6-2/TRBV6-3,TRBJ2-7,CASSRRSGRAYEQYF,TGTGCCAGCAGCCGTAGAAGCGGGAGGGCCTACGAGCAGTACTTC
once,-,TRBV18,TRBJ1-1,CASSLTGTPEAFF,TGTGCCAGCTCACTTACTGGAACTCCTGAAGCTTTCTTT
-,TRBD1,TRBV5-6,TRBJ1-1,CASSPQTGSSTEAFF,TGTGCCAGCAGCCCACAGACAGGGTCCAGCACTGAAGCTTTCTTT
-,-,TRBV7-2,TRBJ2-7,CASSLNGGYEQYF,TGTGCCAGCAGCCTAAATGGTGGGTACGAGCAGTACTTC
-,-,TRBV29-1,TRBJ1-1,CSVAEGNTEAFF,TGCAGCGTTGCGGAGGGGAACACTGAAGCTTTCTTT